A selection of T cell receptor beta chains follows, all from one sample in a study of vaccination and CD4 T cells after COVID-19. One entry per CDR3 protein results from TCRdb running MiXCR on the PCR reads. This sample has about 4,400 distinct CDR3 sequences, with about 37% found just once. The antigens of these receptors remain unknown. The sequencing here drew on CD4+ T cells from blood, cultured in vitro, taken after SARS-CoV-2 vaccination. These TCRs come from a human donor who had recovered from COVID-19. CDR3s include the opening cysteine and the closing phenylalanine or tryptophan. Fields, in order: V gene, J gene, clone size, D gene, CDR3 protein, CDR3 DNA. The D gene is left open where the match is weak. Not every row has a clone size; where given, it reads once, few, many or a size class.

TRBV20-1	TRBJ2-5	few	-	CSARDKRGSQYF	TGCAGTGCTAGAGATAAGAGGGGTAGCCAGTACTTC
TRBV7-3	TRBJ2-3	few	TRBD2	CASSGLAGPPHTQYF	TGTGCCAGCAGCGGACTAGCGGGCCCCCCCCATACGCAGTATTTT
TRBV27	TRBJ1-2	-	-	CASSRGRQVRDGYTF	TGTGCCAGCAGCCGCGGGAGACAGGTTCGTGATGGCTACACCTTC
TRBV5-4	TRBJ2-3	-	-	CASSLDRVTDTQYF	TGTGCCAGCAGCTTGGACAGGGTAACAGATACGCAGTATTTT
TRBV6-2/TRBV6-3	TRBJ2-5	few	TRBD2	CASSNPTSGGETQYF	TGTGCCAGCTCGAACCCCACTAGCGGGGGAGAGACCCAGTACTTC
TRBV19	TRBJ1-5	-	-	CATAAGVNQPQHF	TGTGCCACTGCAGCTGGCGTCAATCAGCCCCAGCATTTT
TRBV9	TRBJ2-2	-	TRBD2	CASSSYGTIVGTGELFF	TGTGCCAGCAGCTCATATGGGACTATTGTAGGCACCGGGGAGCTGTTTTTT
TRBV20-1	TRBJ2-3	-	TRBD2	CSAFSGFRGTDTQYF	TGCAGTGCTTTTAGCGGGTTTAGGGGCACAGATACGCAGTATTTT
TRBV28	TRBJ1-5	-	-	CASSFQQGLNQPQHF	TGTGCCAGCAGTTTCCAACAGGGCCTCAATCAGCCCCAGCATTTT
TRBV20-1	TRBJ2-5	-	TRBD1	CSAASTGAETQYF	TGCAGTGCTGCCTCGACAGGGGCCGAGACCCAGTACTTC
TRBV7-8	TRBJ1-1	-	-	CASSLARLSTYTEAFF	TGTGCCAGCAGCTTAGCGAGACTCTCGACTTACACTGAAGCTTTCTTT
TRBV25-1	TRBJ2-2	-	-	CASSEVAGRPRGTGELFF	TGTGCCAGCAGTGAAGTGGCAGGGCGACCTCGGGGCACCGGGGAGCTGTTTTTT
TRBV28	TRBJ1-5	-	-	CASSLSHGNQPQHF	TGTGCCAGCAGTTTAAGTCACGGCAATCAGCCCCAGCATTTT
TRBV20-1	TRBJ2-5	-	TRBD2	CSARGLLAGVRGTQYF	TGCAGTGCTAGAGGGCTTCTAGCGGGGGTCCGGGGAACCCAGTACTTC
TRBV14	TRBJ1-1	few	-	CASSQFQKGRGEAFF	TGTGCCAGCAGCCAATTTCAAAAGGGAAGGGGTGAAGCTTTCTTT
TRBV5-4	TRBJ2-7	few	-	CASSLGRGPDEQYF	TGTGCCAGCAGCCTGGGGAGGGGGCCGGACGAGCAGTACTTC
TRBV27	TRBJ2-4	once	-	CASSLSGGQNIQYF	TGTGCCAGCAGTTTATCAGGAGGGCAAAACATTCAGTACTTC
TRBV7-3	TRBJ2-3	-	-	CASSKGTTTDTQYF	TGTGCCAGCAGCAAAGGGACAACCACAGATACGCAGTATTTT
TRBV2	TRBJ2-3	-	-	CARRVGTDTQYF	TGTGCCCGCCGGGTTGGAACAGATACGCAGTATTTT
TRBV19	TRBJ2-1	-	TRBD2	CATRLAGGNEQFF	TGTGCCACCCGACTAGCGGGTGGGAATGAGCAGTTCTTC